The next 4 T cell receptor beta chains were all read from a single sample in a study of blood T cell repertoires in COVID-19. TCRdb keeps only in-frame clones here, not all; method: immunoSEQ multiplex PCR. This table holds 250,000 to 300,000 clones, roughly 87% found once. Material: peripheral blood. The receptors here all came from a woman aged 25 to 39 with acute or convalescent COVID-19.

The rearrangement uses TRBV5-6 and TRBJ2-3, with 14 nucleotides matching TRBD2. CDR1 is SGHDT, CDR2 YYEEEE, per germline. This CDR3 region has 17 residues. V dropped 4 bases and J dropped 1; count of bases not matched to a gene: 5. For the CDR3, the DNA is TGTGCCAGCAGCCCGCTGACTAGCGGGAGGGGCACAGATACGCAGTATTTT. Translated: CASSPLTSGRGTDTQYF.

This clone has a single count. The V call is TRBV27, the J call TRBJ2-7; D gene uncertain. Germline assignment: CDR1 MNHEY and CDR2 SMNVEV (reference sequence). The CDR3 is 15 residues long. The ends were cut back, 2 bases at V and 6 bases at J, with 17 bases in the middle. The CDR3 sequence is CASSLPPRTLSEQYF. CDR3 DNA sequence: TGTGCCAGCAGTTTACCCCCCCGAACGCTAAGCGAGCAGTACTTC.

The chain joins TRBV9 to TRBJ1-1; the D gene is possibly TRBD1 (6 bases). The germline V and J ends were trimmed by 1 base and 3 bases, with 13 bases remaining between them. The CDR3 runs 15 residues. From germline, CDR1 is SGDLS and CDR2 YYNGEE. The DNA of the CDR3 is TGTGCCAGCAGCGTACGTACAGGGATCGACACTGAAGCTTTCTTT. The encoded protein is CASSVRTGIDTEAFF.

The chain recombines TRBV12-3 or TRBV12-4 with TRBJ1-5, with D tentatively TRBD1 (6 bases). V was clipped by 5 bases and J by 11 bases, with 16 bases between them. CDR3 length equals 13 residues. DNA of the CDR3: TGTGCCAGCAGTCGGGACATCGATAAAGCCCAGCATTTT. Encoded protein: CASSRDIDKAQHF.